The 8 T cell receptor beta chains below were found in one sample sequenced in a study of T-cell memory formation after mild COVID-19. TCRdb fed the 5' RACE reads into MiXCR, producing one record per CDR3 protein. The data hold around 340,000 distinct CDR3 sequences, with 10% to 15% observed a single time. The specimen sequenced was PBMCs or a T cell subset sorted from them (not recorded which). These receptors all come from a man between 18 and 29 years old who had mild COVID-19 (a few samples of this study predate the infection). Cell type and time point are not known.

This clonotype showed up just a few times. This chain uses TRBV12-1 with TRBJ2-7; TRBD1 is taken as the D call from the table, unchecked against the DNA. TRBV12-1 is assigned pseudogene status. The CDR3 extends over 16 amino acids. Here the CDR3 DNA reads TGTGCCAGCAGCTTTCCTCCGGGACAGGGCTCCCACGAGCAGTACGTC. Its protein product is CASSFPPGQGSHEQYV.

J is TRBJ1-6 and V is TRBV4-3; 7 nucleotides line up with TRBD1. The germline V gene has CDR1 LGHNA and CDR2 YSLEER. V lost 5 bases to trimming and J lost 8 bases; unmatched junction nucleotides: 9. The CDR3 spans 15 residues. CDR3 residues: CASSFGQVGHSPLHF. As DNA, the CDR3 is TGCGCCAGCAGCTTCGGACAGGTGGGGCATTCACCCCTCCACTTT.

The chain employs TRBV7-2 and TRBJ1-5, with a tentative D call TRBD1 (5 bases). The CDR3 has 15 amino acids. The germline V gene encodes CDR1 SGHTA and CDR2 FQGNSA. The ends were cut back, 5 bases at V and 5 bases at J, with 16 bases in the middle. The CDR3 is CASSDIARGDQPQHF. CDR3 DNA: TGTGCCAGCAGCGATATCGCCCGGGGGGATCAGCCCCAGCATTTT.

V usage is TRBV27 and J usage is TRBJ2-1, with 8 bases fitting TRBD2. With V trimmed by 4 bases and J by 8 bases, 10 bases remained unmatched. CDR3 length equals 15 residues. Germline V gives CDR1 MNHEY, CDR2 SMNVEV (reference sequence). This CDR3 reads CASSSFGGASYEQFF. In DNA form, the CDR3 reads TGTGCCAGCAGTTCTTTCGGGGGGGCTAGCTATGAGCAGTTCTTC.

The table lists this clonotype with a few counts. The chain combines TRBV5-1 with TRBJ1-5; 9 bases are shared with TRBD1. The CDR3 is made up of 15 amino acids. Germline CDR1 is SGHRS and CDR2 is YFSETQ. V lost 2 bases and J lost 3; bases outside the gene matches: 3. The CDR3 here is CASSLQGALNQPQHF. The CDR3 DNA sequence: TGCGCCAGCAGCTTACAGGGGGCTCTCAATCAGCCCCAGCATTTT.

This clonotype was counted only a few times. The V gene is TRBV6-5, the J gene TRBJ1-5; TRBD1 matches 9 bases. The CDR3 length is 15 residues. The trim removed 6 bases at V and 6 bases at J, leaving 9 bases unmatched. Germline V lookup: CDR1 MNHEY, CDR2 SVGAGI. This chain's CDR3 is CASRPTGGYSQPQHF. DNA of the CDR3: TGTGCCAGCAGACCGACAGGGGGGTATAGTCAGCCCCAGCATTTT.

This clonotype was recorded a few times. CDR3 amino acids: CASRIGLQAVGEQYF. CDR3 nucleotide sequence: TGTGCCAGCAGGATAGGACTTCAAGCCGTTGGCGAGCAGTACTTC. J is TRBJ2-7 and V is TRBV12-3 or TRBV12-4; D is perhaps TRBD2 (5 bases). V shed 6 bases and J shed 6 bases, with 21 bases lying between them. The CDR3 contains 15 residues.

This clonotype was seen a few times. The chain combines TRBV5-6 with TRBJ2-3; D remains ambiguous. Germline-derived CDR1 and CDR2 are SGHDT and YYEEEE. Trimming cost V 2 bases and J 4 bases, with 5 bases left between them. The CDR3 is 12 amino acids. CDR3 nucleotides: TGTGCCAGCAGCTTAATGCCAGATACGCAGTATTTT. Its protein product is CASSLMPDTQYF.